The 23 T cell receptor beta chains below come from one sample, sequenced in a study of CD8 T cells in ankylosing spondylitis. TCRdb recomputed calls from the 5' RACE reads with MiXCR, one row per CDR3 protein. The data contain roughly 250,000 distinct CDR3 sequences, less than 10% of them singletons. The source material was blood, either unsorted or a sorted T cell fraction (not recorded which). The receptors were gathered from a male donor with ankylosing spondylitis or in good health (not recorded which).

This clonotype was seen ten or more times. V and J are TRBV7-2 and TRBJ1-6; unclear D gene. The CDR3 covers 17 residues. V lost 2 bases, J lost 0 bases, and 11 bases lay in between. Germline CDR1 and CDR2: SGHTA and FQGNSA. In DNA form, the CDR3 reads TGTGCCAGCAGCTTATGGGGAACGAGCTCCTATAATTCACCCCTCCACTTT. Translation gives CASSLWGTSSYNSPLHF.

This clonotype was recorded many times. The CDR3 is CASGAANEQFF. The CDR3 DNA reads TGCGCCAGCGGGGCGGCTAATGAGCAGTTCTTC. The V gene is TRBV5-1, the J gene TRBJ2-1; TRBD1 might be the D (5 bases). Germline V CDR1 and CDR2: SGHRS, YFSETQ. The CDR3 has 11 residues. V gave up 7 bases and J gave up 7 bases, with 9 bases separating them.

This clonotype was observed many times. J is TRBJ2-3 and V is TRBV12-3 or TRBV12-4, with 10 positions matching TRBD1. V shed 8 bases and J 5 bases; nucleotides not matched to a gene: 4. This CDR3 spans 13 amino acids. CDR3 sequence (DNA): TGTGCCAGCGGGGGACAGGGGAAAGATACGCAGTATTTT. Its translation: CASGGQGKDTQYF.

Many counts were recorded for this clonotype. The chain uses TRBV20-1 and TRBJ2-7; D possibly corresponds to TRBD1 (6 bases). Trimming left V 3 bases short and J 7 bases short, with 19 bases between. Looked up from germline, CDR1 is DFQATT and CDR2 is SNEGSKA (reference sequence). The CDR3 totals 14 residues. Here the CDR3 reads CSASPRTVVREQYF. The CDR3 bases are TGCAGTGCTAGCCCCCGGACAGTGGTGAGGGAGCAGTACTTC.

This clonotype occurred many times. V and J are TRBV6-1 and TRBJ1-4, with no clear D. The CDR3 loop spans 12 amino acids. CDR1 and CDR2 (germline): MNHNS, SASEGT. V gave up 7 bases and J gave up 0 bases, with 3 bases separating them. The CDR3 loop is CASTTTNEKLFF. The DNA of the CDR3 is TGTGCCAGCACGACAACTAATGAAAAACTGTTTTTT.

This clonotype has at least ten counts. The V gene is TRBV7-9, the J gene TRBJ1-6, with D uncertain. Germline V gene lookup returns CDR1 SEHNR and CDR2 FQNEAQ (reference sequence). V was cut by 4 bases and J by 0 bases, with 13 bases left in between. This CDR3 is built from 17 residues. In nucleotides, the CDR3 is TGTGCCAGCAGCTCAGCATCAGCTAGCTCCTATAATTCACCCCTCCACTTT. The encoded protein is CASSSASASSYNSPLHF.

The table lists this clonotype with many counts. J is TRBJ2-1 and V is TRBV6-6; D uncertain. The CDR3 length is 13 residues. The V gene's germline CDR1 is MNHNY and CDR2 SVGAGI (reference sequence). Between the trimmed V and J ends, which lost 6 bases and 4 bases, there was a span of 10 bases. The CDR3: CASSSHPYNEQFF. In DNA, the CDR3 is TGTGCCAGCAGCTCTCACCCGTACAATGAGCAGTTCTTC.

This clonotype was seen at least ten times. The V call is TRBV4-1, the J call TRBJ1-1; no reliable D call. Germline lookup yields CDR1 MGHRA and CDR2 YSYEKL. Trimming took off 0 bases at V and 0 bases at J, with 5 bases between the two ends. The CDR3 is 14 residues long. The CDR3: CASSQDPVNTEAFF. In DNA, the CDR3 is TGCGCCAGCAGCCAAGATCCGGTGAACACTGAAGCTTTCTTT.

To note about this clonotype: One base away lies a much larger clone, so this may be a sequencing read error. V usage is TRBV12-3 or TRBV12-4 and J usage is TRBJ1-1, with D perhaps matching TRBD1 (5 bases). CDR3 length equals 12 residues. V was clipped by 8 bases and J by 10 bases, with 17 bases between them. CDR3 sequence reads: CASRWGGNGAFF. The CDR3 DNA reads TGTGCCAGCCGGTGGGGGGGGAATGGAGCTTTCTTT.

This clonotype has at least ten counts. The J gene is TRBJ2-3, the V gene TRBV10-3, with TRBD2 identical over 8 bases. Losses at the gene ends were 6 bases for V and 2 bases for J; bases not matched to a gene: 13. The CDR3 totals 17 residues. Germline assignment: CDR1 ENHRY and CDR2 SYGVKD. The chain's CDR3 is CAISNPGVAGLTDTQYF. For the CDR3, the DNA is TGTGCCATCAGCAACCCTGGAGTAGCGGGGCTCACAGATACGCAGTATTTT.

This clonotype was counted many times. The rearrangement links TRBV29-1 to TRBJ1-3; D unclear. This CDR3 contains 12 residues. Germline CDR1 reads SQVTM; CDR2 reads ANQGSEA. Trimming shortened V by 7 bases and J by 0 bases, and 7 bases separated the two germline ends. In nucleotides, the CDR3 is TGCAGCGCCTCCTTCTCTGGAAACACCATATATTTT. Translating gives CSASFSGNTIYF.

In its sample, this clonotype was seen many times. The chain employs TRBV5-1 and TRBJ1-4, with D possibly matching TRBD1 (6 bases). The CDR3 runs to 13 residues. The germline V gene has CDR1 SGHRS and CDR2 YFSETQ. The V and J ends lost 5 bases and 4 bases respectively, with 9 bases between them. The DNA for the CDR3 is TGCGCCAGCAGAGGACAGATTAATGAAAAACTGTTTTTT. Translation gives CASRGQINEKLFF.

There are a few counts of this clonotype. The chain is built from TRBV5-4 and TRBJ2-5, with 8 nucleotides matching TRBD2. The CDR3 has 15 amino acids. Germline V gene lookup returns CDR1 SGHNT and CDR2 YYREEE (reference sequence). Trimming cost V 4 bases and J 0 bases; bases outside gene matches: 5. The CDR3 loop reads CASSPRGGNQETQYF. CDR3 in DNA: TGTGCCAGCAGCCCTCGGGGGGGAAACCAAGAGACCCAGTACTTC.

In its sample, this clonotype was seen a few times. V and J are TRBV5-5 and TRBJ2-5; 14 bases map to TRBD2. This CDR3 contains 17 residues. Trimming removed 1 base from V and 4 bases from J; junction bases left unmatched: 6. Germline CDR1 is SGHKS and CDR2 is YYEKEE (reference sequence). The CDR3 here is CASSLPGTSGRGETQYF. CDR3 bases: TGTGCCAGCAGCTTGCCGGGGACTAGCGGGAGAGGAGAGACCCAGTACTTC.

In this sample, this clonotype turned up many times. V gene TRBV18 combines with J gene TRBJ1-5; no clear D. Per germline, CDR1 KGHSH and CDR2 LQKENI. The ends were cut back, 3 bases at V and 5 bases at J, with 11 bases in the middle. The CDR3 covers 14 residues. Written as DNA, the CDR3 is TGTGCCAGCTCACCGTATAACTCAGATCAGCCCCAGCATTTT. It translates to CASSPYNSDQPQHF. Looking up the rest from reference TRBV18 and TRBJ1-5 gives the full variable domain: NAGVMQNPRHLVRRRGQEARLRCSPMKGHSHVYWYRQLPEEGLKFMVYLQKENIIDESGMPKERFSAEFPKEGPSILRIQQVVRGDSAAYFCASSPYNSDQPQHFGDGTRLSIL.

This clonotype was detected ten times or more. The chain combines TRBV5-6 with TRBJ1-2; no definite D call. CDR1 is SGHDT, CDR2 YYEEEE, per germline. The V end lost 5 bases, the J end lost 6 bases, and 14 bases lay between the germline ends. The CDR3 loop spans 13 amino acids. CDR3 in DNA: TGTGCCAGCAGGGGAGAGGGCCCCCATGGCTACACCTTC. Protein product: CASRGEGPHGYTF.

The gene calls are TRBV9 and TRBJ2-7; 10 bases fit TRBD2. The CDR3 totals 15 residues. Germline V gene sequence: CDR1 SGDLS, CDR2 YYNGEE. With 3 bases clipped from V and 7 bases from J, the junction kept 10 bases outside the gene matches. Written as DNA, the CDR3 is TGTGCCAGCAGCGACGCCGGGACTAGCGTGGAAGAGCAGTACTTC. It translates to CASSDAGTSVEEQYF.

This clonotype turned up a few times. The gene calls are TRBV10-3 and TRBJ2-2, with a tentative D call TRBD2 (5 bases). Germline loops: CDR1 ENHRY, CDR2 SYGVKD. The CDR3 runs 14 residues. Trimming left V 8 bases short and J 4 bases short, with 14 bases between. The CDR3 spells CAIGPSGGTGELFF. The DNA of the CDR3 is TGTGCCATCGGCCCCAGCGGTGGCACCGGGGAGCTGTTTTTT.

The gene calls are TRBV11-2 and TRBJ2-5, with 7 bases fitting TRBD2. The CDR3 has 15 residues. Germline V lookup: CDR1 SGHAT, CDR2 FQNNGV. Germline trimming cut 3 bases from V and 1 base from J; bases unmatched to any gene: 5. The CDR3 sequence is CASSLDPGGQETQYF. The CDR3 region has the DNA TGTGCCAGCAGCTTGGACCCGGGGGGCCAAGAGACCCAGTACTTC. Full variable domain (outside the CDR3, taken from reference TRBV11-2 and TRBJ2-5): EAGVAQSPRYKIIEKRQSVAFWCNPISGHATLYWYQQILGQGPKLLIQFQNNGVVDDSQLPKDRFSAERLKGVDSTLKIQPAKLEDSAVYLCASSLDPGGQETQYFGPGTRLLVL.

In this sample, this clonotype turned up many times. The chain couples TRBV29-1 to TRBJ2-1; 8 bases map to TRBD1. The CDR3 extends over 16 amino acids. Per germline, CDR1 SQVTM and CDR2 ANQGSEA. V shed 5 bases, J shed 6 bases, and the junction held 15 bases outside the gene matches. The CDR3 DNA sequence: TGCAGCGTTCGCGACGGCTCGGACAGGGATGCCAATGAGCAGTTCTTC. It is translated as CSVRDGSDRDANEQFF.

This clonotype was recorded at least ten times. The chain uses TRBV4-2 and TRBJ2-3; 12 bases are a match to TRBD2. The germline V gene encodes CDR1 LGHNA and CDR2 YNFKEQ. J was trimmed by 1 base and V by 0 bases; bases with no gene match: 8. The CDR3 has 19 amino acids. The CDR3 DNA is TGTGCCAGCAGCCAAGAATTGAGGGCTAGCGGGAGGGGCACAGATACGCAGTATTTT. It yields the protein CASSQELRASGRGTDTQYF.

In its sample, this clonotype was seen many times. The chain recombines TRBV5-1 with TRBJ1-1; tentative D call: TRBD1 (5 bases). Between the trimmed V and J ends, which lost 4 bases and 8 bases, there was a span of 15 bases. Germline V gene data show CDR1 as SGHRS and CDR2 as YFSETQ. The CDR3 spans 13 residues. The CDR3 nucleotides are TGCGCCAGCAGCACCGGACACGGGCCCGAAGCTTTCTTT. This encodes CASSTGHGPEAFF.

This clonotype turned up a few times. This rearrangement joins TRBV18 to TRBJ2-5; TRBD2 agrees at 9 bases. Germline trimming cut 0 bases from V and 2 bases from J; bases unmatched to any gene: 4. Per the germline V gene, CDR1 is KGHSH and CDR2 is LQKENI. The CDR3 sequence is 16 residues long. The CDR3, as DNA: TGTGCCAGCTCACCACCGGGACTAGCAGTACAAGAGACCCAGTACTTC. It is translated as CASSPPGLAVQETQYF.